Shown below are 21 T cell receptor beta chains from a single sample sequenced in a study of T cells in localized non-small cell lung cancer. TCRdb's table, derived via immunoSEQ multiplex PCR, lists solely in-frame clones and lacks some. The sample shows roughly 64,000 clones, 81% of them seen only once. Sequenced material: PBMCs, taken before any cancer treatment. The receptors originated from a man aged 35-69 years with stage II lung adenocarcinoma.

The gene calls are TRBV18 and TRBJ2-7, with 9 positions matching TRBD1. Germline loops: CDR1 KGHSH, CDR2 LQKENI. The CDR3 extends over 14 amino acids. V shed 2 bases, J shed 6 bases, and the junction held 5 bases outside the gene matches. The CDR3 nucleotides are TGTGCCAGCTCACCAGGGACAGGGATTGGCGAGCAGTACTTC. This sequence encodes CASSPGTGIGEQYF.

The V gene is TRBV7-6, the J gene TRBJ2-7; 9 nucleotides line up with TRBD2. Germline V gene sequence: CDR1 SGHVS, CDR2 FNYEAQ. CDR3 length: 16 amino acids. The V gene end was trimmed by 5 bases and the J gene end by 0 bases; junction bases not matched to a gene: 8. The chain's CDR3 is CASSPLAGPDSYEQYF. The CDR3 DNA reads as TGTGCCAGCAGCCCTCTAGCGGGACCCGACTCCTACGAGCAGTACTTC. The complete variable domain, with remaining parts taken from reference TRBV7-6 and TRBJ2-7, reads GAGVSQSPRYKVTKRGQDVALRCDPISGHVSLYWYRQALGQGPEFLTYFNYEAQQDKSGLPNDRFSAERPEGSISTLTIQRTEQRDSAMYRCASSPLAGPDSYEQYFGPGTRLTVT.

The chain carries TRBV19 and TRBJ2-1; unclear D gene. Germline loops: CDR1 LNHDA, CDR2 SQIVND (reference sequence). The CDR3 consists of 15 residues. Trimming stripped 7 bases from V and 3 bases from J, with 16 bases between. CDR3 loop: CASTPGRPYYNEQFF. CDR3 DNA: TGTGCCAGTACCCCGGGCCGACCTTACTACAATGAGCAGTTCTTC.

The rearrangement uses TRBV7-8 and TRBJ2-7, with a tentative D call TRBD2 (7 bases). V was clipped by 1 base and J by 1 base, with 17 bases between them. This CDR3 is 17 amino acids long. CDR1 is SGHVS, CDR2 FQNEAQ, per germline. The DNA of the CDR3 is TGTGCCAGCAGCTTAGAGGGGGGGAGGGCGCATTCCTACGAGCAGTACTTC. Its translation: CASSLEGGRAHSYEQYF.

This clone was seen only once. This chain links TRBV7-9 with TRBJ2-2, with 9 bases lining up with TRBD1. Germline V gene data show CDR1 as SEHNR and CDR2 as FQNEAQ (reference sequence). The CDR3 is made up of 14 amino acids. J lost 6 bases, V lost 5 bases, and 4 bases had no gene match. CDR3 nucleotide sequence: TGTGCCAGCAGCCTATGGACAGGGGCCGGGGAGCTGTTTTTT. Amino acids: CASSLWTGAGELFF.

The chain has TRBV7-9 and TRBJ1-1; D may be TRBD1 (5 bases). The CDR3 runs 14 residues. The V gene lost 2 bases and the J gene lost 0 bases, with 7 bases spanning the gap. CDR1 and CDR2 from the germline V gene are SEHNR and FQNEAQ (reference sequence). In DNA form, the CDR3 reads TGTGCCAGCAGCTTAACAGGCTTGAACACTGAAGCTTTCTTT. Translation: CASSLTGLNTEAFF.

V usage is TRBV7-3 and J usage is TRBJ2-5, with 8 bases that match TRBD2. The ends lost 5 bases at V and 4 bases at J; junction bases unmatched: 3. Looked up from germline, CDR1 is SGHTA and CDR2 is FQGTGA. This CDR3 region has 13 residues. CDR3 region: CASSPGLGETQYF. CDR3 nucleotide sequence: TGTGCCAGCAGCCCGGGACTAGGAGAGACCCAGTACTTC.

V gene TRBV7-6 combines with J gene TRBJ2-5; D assignment may be TRBD1 or TRBD2 (5 bases each). The V gene lost 5 bases and the J gene lost 5 bases, with 15 bases spanning the gap. Germline V gene sequence: CDR1 SGHVS, CDR2 FNYEAQ. The CDR3 loop spans 14 amino acids. The CDR3 coding sequence is TGTGCCAGCAGCCTGAGAGGGGCAGGGGAGACCCAGTACTTC. Protein product: CASSLRGAGETQYF. Supplemented by reference TRBV7-6 and TRBJ2-5, the full variable domain reads GAGVSQSPRYKVTKRGQDVALRCDPISGHVSLYWYRQALGQGPEFLTYFNYEAQQDKSGLPNDRFSAERPEGSISTLTIQRTEQRDSAMYRCASSLRGAGETQYFGPGTRLLVL.

The CDR3 DNA reads TGTGCCAGCAGGGGGGAAGCGGGAGGGTCCTACAATGAGCAGTTCTTC. Encoded protein: CASRGEAGGSYNEQFF. The rearrangement uses TRBV28 and TRBJ2-1; 10 nucleotides align to TRBD2. The V and J ends lost 6 bases and 1 base, in that order; junction bases with no gene match: 6. This CDR3 has 16 residues. The germline V gene has CDR1 MDHEN and CDR2 SYDVKM.

Only a few counts were recorded for this clone. J is TRBJ2-5 and V is TRBV9, with unresolved D. The CDR3 spans 13 residues. The germline V gene has CDR1 SGDLS and CDR2 YYNGEE. V gave up 4 bases and J gave up 3 bases, with 10 bases separating them. In DNA form, the CDR3 reads TGTGCCAGCAGCCCGGGCCCCGAAGAGACCCAGTACTTC. Its protein product is CASSPGPEETQYF.

The chain has TRBV9 and TRBJ2-7; 11 bases are shared with TRBD2. The CDR3 runs 16 residues. From germline, CDR1 is SGDLS and CDR2 YYNGEE. V lost 3 bases, J lost 0 bases, and 5 bases stayed unmatched. In DNA, the CDR3 is TGTGCCAGCAGCGCCCAGGGACTAGCGGCCTCCTACGAGCAGTACTTC. Encoded protein: CASSAQGLAASYEQYF.

This rearrangement joins TRBV19 to TRBJ1-1; D is unresolved. The CDR3 is 14 amino acids. Trimming stripped 8 bases from V and 4 bases from J, with 17 bases between. Per germline, CDR1 LNHDA and CDR2 SQIVND (reference sequence). This CDR3 is CASGSEVSTTEAFF. As DNA, the CDR3 is TGTGCCAGTGGGTCGGAGGTGTCGACCACTGAAGCTTTCTTT.

In DNA, the CDR3 is TGTGCCAGCAGCTCCTTGAACAGACGGGAAAACATTCAGTACTTC. It encodes CASSSLNRRENIQYF. V gene TRBV11-2 combines with J gene TRBJ2-4; D is ambiguous. V shed 4 bases and J shed 5 bases, with 15 bases lying between them. The CDR3 is 15 amino acids. In germline, CDR1 is SGHAT, CDR2 FQNNGV.

The chain joins TRBV15 to TRBJ1-1; no clear D. The CDR3 is made up of 13 amino acids. Trimming removed 1 base from V and 8 bases from J, with 11 bases in between. CDR1 LNHNV and CDR2 YYDKDF come from the germline V gene (reference sequence). CDR3 nucleotides: TGTGCCACCAGCAGAGTGGTTGCCCCCGAAGCTTTCTTT. Residues: CATSRVVAPEAFF.

A single count supports this clone. The chain combines TRBV4-3 with TRBJ2-1; maybe TRBD2 (5 bases). V gave up 0 bases and J gave up 8 bases, with 20 bases separating them. CDR1 and CDR2 from the germline V gene are LGHNA and YSLEER. The CDR3 length is 17 residues. In nucleotides, the CDR3 is TGCGCCAGCAGCCAAGAACTTCTACGGGAATCTAGCTATGAGCAGTTCTTC. This sequence encodes CASSQELLRESSYEQFF.

The J gene is TRBJ2-7, the V gene TRBV10-3; 9 bases fit TRBD2. Germline CDR1 and CDR2: ENHRY and SYGVKD. Unmatched junction bases numbered 5, after V lost 6 bases and J lost 2 bases. This CDR3 region has 14 residues. CDR3 sequence: CAIRLAGLTYEQYF. Written as DNA, the CDR3 is TGTGCCATCAGACTAGCGGGCCTAACCTACGAGCAGTACTTC.

This clone was counted a single time. Other DNA sequences within the sample encode an identical CDR3. The chain recombines TRBV9 with TRBJ1-5; D is ambiguous. V was pared by 2 bases and J by 1 base, with 4 bases between. CDR1 and CDR2 (germline): SGDLS, YYNGEE. The CDR3 runs to 13 residues. CDR3 in DNA: TGTGCCAGCAGCGTTGGGAGCAATCAGCCCCAGCATTTT. Amino acid sequence: CASSVGSNQPQHF.

This clone appeared a few times. The chain joins TRBV15 to TRBJ1-5; maybe TRBD1 (6 bases). This CDR3 spans 14 amino acids. V lost 5 bases and J lost 6, with 14 bases in between. Germline V gene sequence: CDR1 LNHNV, CDR2 YYDKDF (reference sequence). The CDR3 loop reads CATSFAGEAQPQHF. CDR3 DNA sequence: TGTGCCACCAGCTTCGCAGGGGAGGCTCAGCCCCAGCATTTT.

The V call is TRBV6-1, the J call TRBJ2-7, with D unclear. The CDR3 loop spans 11 amino acids. Trimming cost V 1 base and J 12 bases, with 10 bases left between them. Germline V CDR1 and CDR2: MNHNS, SASEGT. The CDR3 nucleotides read TGTGCCAGCAGTGAAGTCCCCGCCGCGTACTTC. As protein: CASSEVPAAYF.

V usage is TRBV4-1 and J usage is TRBJ2-2; a possible D gene is TRBD1 (6 bases). The germline CDR1 and CDR2 sequences are MGHRA and YSYEKL. Deletions cut 4 bases from V and 1 base from J, with 7 bases between. There are 14 residues in the CDR3. The CDR3 spells CASSLQGNTGELFF. CDR3 bases: TGCGCCAGCAGCCTACAGGGGAACACCGGGGAGCTGTTTTTT.

The V gene is TRBV4-3, the J gene TRBJ2-7; 12 positions agree with TRBD1. J lost 0 bases, V lost 3 bases, and 15 bases had no gene match. This CDR3 contains 20 residues. CDR1 LGHNA and CDR2 YSLEER come from the germline V gene. CDR3 DNA sequence: TGCGCCAGCAGCCACACCCCGAGGGGACAGGGGGCTTATAACTCCTACGAGCAGTACTTC. Protein product: CASSHTPRGQGAYNSYEQYF.